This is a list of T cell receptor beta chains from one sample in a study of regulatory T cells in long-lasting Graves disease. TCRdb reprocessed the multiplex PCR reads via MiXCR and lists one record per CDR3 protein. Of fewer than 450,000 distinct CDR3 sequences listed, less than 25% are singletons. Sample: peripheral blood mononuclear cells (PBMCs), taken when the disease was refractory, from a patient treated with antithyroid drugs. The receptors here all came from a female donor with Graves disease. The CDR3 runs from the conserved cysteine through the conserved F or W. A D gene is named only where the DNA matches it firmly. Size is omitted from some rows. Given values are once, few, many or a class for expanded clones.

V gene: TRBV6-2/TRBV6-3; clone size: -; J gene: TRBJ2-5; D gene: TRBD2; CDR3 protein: CASSGLAGGQTQYF; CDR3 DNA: TGTGCCAGCAGCGGACTAGCGGGAGGGCAGACCCAGTACTTC
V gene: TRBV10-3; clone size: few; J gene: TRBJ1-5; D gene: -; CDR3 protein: CAIRTDSNQPQHF; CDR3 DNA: TGTGCCATCAGGACAGATAGCAATCAGCCCCAGCATTTT
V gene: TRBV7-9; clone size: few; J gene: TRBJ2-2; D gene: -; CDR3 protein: CASSFRRGRTNTGELFF; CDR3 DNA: TGTGCCAGCAGCTTCCGCCGGGGGCGAACGAACACCGGGGAGCTGTTTTTT
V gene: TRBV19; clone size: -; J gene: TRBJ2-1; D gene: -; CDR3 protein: CASSISGDTIAHEQFF; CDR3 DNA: TGTGCCAGTAGTATTTCTGGCGACACTATCGCCCATGAGCAGTTCTTC
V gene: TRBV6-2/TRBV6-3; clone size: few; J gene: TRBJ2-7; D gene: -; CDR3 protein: CASSYSPRPAGSYEQYF; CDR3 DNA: TGTGCCAGCAGTTACTCTCCCCGACCGGCTGGTTCCTACGAGCAGTACTTC
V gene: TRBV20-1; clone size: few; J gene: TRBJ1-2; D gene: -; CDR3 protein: CSARDLERGYTF; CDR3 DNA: TGCAGTGCTAGAGATCTCGAAAGGGGCTACACCTTC
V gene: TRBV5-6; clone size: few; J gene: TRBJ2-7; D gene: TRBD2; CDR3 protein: CASRSEGKTSGRAYEQYF; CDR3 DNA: TGTGCCAGCAGATCGGAGGGGAAAACTAGCGGGCGTGCCTACGAGCAGTACTTC
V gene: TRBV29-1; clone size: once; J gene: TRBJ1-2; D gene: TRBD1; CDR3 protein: CSVEKGAGWNGYTF; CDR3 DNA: TGCAGCGTTGAGAAGGGGGCGGGCTGGAATGGCTACACCTTC
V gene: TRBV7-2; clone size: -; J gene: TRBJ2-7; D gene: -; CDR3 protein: CASRSGRTSYEQYF; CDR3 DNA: TGTGCCAGCAGATCCGGACGGACCTCCTACGAGCAGTACTTC
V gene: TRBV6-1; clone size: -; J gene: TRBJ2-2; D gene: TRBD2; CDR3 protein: CAIRGGAGVNTGELFF; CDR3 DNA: TGTGCCATCCGCGGCGGAGCGGGGGTGAACACCGGGGAGCTGTTTTTT
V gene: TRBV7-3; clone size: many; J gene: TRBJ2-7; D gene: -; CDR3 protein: CASSLTGVGGSYEQYF; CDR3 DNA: TGTGCCAGCAGCTTAACGGGGGTCGGGGGCTCCTACGAGCAGTACTTC
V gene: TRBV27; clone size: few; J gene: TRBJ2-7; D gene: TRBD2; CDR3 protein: CASSWAMGGKYYEQYF; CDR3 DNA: TGTGCCAGCAGTTGGGCGATGGGAGGGAAGTACTACGAGCAGTACTTC
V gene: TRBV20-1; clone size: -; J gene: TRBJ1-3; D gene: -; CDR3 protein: CSALGGGNTIYF; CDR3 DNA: TGCAGTGCTTTAGGGGGTGGAAACACCATATATTTT
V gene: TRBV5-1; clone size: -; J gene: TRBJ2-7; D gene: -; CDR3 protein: CASSLRLGQGLEEQYF; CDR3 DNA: TGCGCCAGCAGCTTGAGGTTAGGGCAGGGGCTCGAGGAGCAGTACTTC
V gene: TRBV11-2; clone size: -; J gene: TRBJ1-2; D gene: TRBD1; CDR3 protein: CASSRLGQGHGYTF; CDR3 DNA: TGTGCCAGCAGCCGACTCGGACAGGGTCATGGCTACACCTTC
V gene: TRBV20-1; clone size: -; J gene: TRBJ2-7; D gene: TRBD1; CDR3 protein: CSARSGTDYEQYF; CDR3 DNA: TGCAGTGCTAGATCCGGGACAGACTACGAGCAGTACTTC
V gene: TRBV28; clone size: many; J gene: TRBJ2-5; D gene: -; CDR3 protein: CASSFSWSEETQYF; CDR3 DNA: TGTGCCAGCAGTTTTTCCTGGTCCGAGGAGACCCAGTACTTC
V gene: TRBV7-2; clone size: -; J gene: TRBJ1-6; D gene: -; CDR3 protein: CASSPPRFTLDSPLHF; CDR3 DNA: TGTGCCAGCAGCCCCCCCCGGTTTACATTGGATTCACCCCTCCACTTT
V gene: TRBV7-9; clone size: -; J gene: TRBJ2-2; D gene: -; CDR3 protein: CASSLVAYTGELFF; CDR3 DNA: TGTGCCAGCAGCTTAGTGGCCTACACCGGGGAGCTGTTTTTT
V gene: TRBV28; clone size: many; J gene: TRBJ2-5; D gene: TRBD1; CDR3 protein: CASSFSGGAYQETQYF; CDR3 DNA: TGTGCCAGCAGTTTTTCAGGGGGAGCGTACCAAGAGACCCAGTACTTC
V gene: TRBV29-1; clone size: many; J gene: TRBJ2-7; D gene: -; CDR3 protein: CSVTGPSGSYEQYF; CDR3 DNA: TGCAGCGTCACAGGCCCCTCGGGGTCCTACGAGCAGTACTTC
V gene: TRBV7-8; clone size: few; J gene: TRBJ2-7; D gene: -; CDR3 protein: CASSDAIGSYEQYF; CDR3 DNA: TGTGCCAGCAGCGACGCGATCGGGAGCTACGAGCAGTACTTC
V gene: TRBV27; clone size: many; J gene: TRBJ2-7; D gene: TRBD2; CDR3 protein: CASRSSGEPSYEQYF; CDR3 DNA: TGTGCCAGCAGGTCTAGCGGGGAACCGTCCTACGAGCAGTACTTC
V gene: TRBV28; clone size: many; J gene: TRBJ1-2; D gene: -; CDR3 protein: CASSLLQGSYTF; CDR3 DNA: TGTGCCAGCAGTTTATTGCAGGGCAGCTACACCTTC
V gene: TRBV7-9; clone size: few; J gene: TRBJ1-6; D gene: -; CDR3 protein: CASSPSGSSYNSPLHF; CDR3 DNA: TGTGCCAGCAGCCCCTCCGGGAGCTCCTATAATTCACCCCTCCACTTT
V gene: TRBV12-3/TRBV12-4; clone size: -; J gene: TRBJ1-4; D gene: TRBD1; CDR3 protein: CASRRPTGVQLFF; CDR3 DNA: TGTGCCAGCAGACGACCGACAGGGGTTCAACTGTTTTTT
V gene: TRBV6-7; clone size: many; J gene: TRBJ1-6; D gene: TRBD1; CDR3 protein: CASSYKDRVLESPLHF; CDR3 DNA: TGTGCCAGCAGTTACAAGGACAGGGTTTTAGAATCACCCCTCCACTTT
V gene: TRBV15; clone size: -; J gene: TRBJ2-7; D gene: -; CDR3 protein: CATGPGGQSYEQYF; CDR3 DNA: TGTGCCACCGGCCCCGGGGGACAGTCCTACGAGCAGTACTTC
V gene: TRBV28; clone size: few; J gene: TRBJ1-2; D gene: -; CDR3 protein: CASSLFQNYGYTF; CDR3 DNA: TGTGCCAGCAGTTTATTCCAGAACTATGGCTACACCTTC
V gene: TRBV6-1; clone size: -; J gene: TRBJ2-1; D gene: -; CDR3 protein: CASSRPSGFNEQFF; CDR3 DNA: TGTGCCAGCAGTAGGCCCAGCGGCTTCAATGAGCAGTTCTTC
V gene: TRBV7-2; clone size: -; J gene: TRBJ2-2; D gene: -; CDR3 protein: CASSFSPEDNTGELFF; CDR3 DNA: TGTGCCAGCAGCTTTTCACCCGAGGACAACACCGGGGAGCTGTTTTTT
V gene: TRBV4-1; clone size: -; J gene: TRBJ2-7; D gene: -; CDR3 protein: CASSHLLGRTAYEQYF; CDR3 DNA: TGCGCCAGCAGCCACCTCTTGGGCAGGACAGCCTACGAGCAGTACTTC
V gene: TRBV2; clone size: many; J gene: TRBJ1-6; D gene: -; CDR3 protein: CASRMAGSSYNSPLHF; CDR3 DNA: TGTGCCAGCAGGATGGCAGGGAGCTCCTATAATTCACCCCTCCACTTT
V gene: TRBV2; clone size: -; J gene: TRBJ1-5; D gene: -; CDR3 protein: CASMEDSNQPQHF; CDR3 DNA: TGTGCCAGCATGGAGGATAGCAATCAGCCCCAGCATTTT
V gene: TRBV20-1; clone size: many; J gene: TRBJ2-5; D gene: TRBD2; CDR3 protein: CSAIGTSGPAETQYF; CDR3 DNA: TGCAGTGCAATCGGGACTAGCGGACCAGCAGAGACCCAGTACTTC
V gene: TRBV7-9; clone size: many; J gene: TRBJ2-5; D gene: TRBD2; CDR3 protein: CASSALGLAETQYF; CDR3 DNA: TGTGCCAGCAGCGCACTGGGACTAGCGGAGACCCAGTACTTC
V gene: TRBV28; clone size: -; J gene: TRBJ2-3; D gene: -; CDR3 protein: CASSRPPNRIAPDTQYF; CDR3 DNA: TGTGCCAGCAGTCGCCCCCCGAACAGGATAGCCCCAGATACGCAGTATTTT
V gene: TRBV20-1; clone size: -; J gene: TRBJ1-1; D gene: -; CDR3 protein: CSAESRGEAFF; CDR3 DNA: TGCAGTGCCGAGAGTCGGGGTGAAGCTTTCTTT
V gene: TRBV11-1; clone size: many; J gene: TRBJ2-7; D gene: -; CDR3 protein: CASSLGGNTYEQYF; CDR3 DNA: TGTGCCAGCAGCTTAGGGGGGAACACCTACGAGCAGTACTTC
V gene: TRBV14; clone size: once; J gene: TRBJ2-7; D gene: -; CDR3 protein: CASSPRLPYEQYF; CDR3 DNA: TGTGCCAGCAGCCCCCGACTACCCTACGAGCAGTACTTC
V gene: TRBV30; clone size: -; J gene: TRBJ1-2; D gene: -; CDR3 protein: CACFKPENNYGYTF; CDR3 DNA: TGTGCCTGCTTTAAGCCTGAAAATAACTATGGCTACACCTTC
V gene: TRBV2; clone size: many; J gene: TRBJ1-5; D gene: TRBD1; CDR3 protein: CASKPGQANNQPQHF; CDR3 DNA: TGTGCCAGCAAACCGGGACAGGCGAACAATCAGCCCCAGCATTTT
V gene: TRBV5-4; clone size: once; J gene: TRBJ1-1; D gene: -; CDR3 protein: CASRNGERVNTEAFF; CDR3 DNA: TGTGCCAGCAGGAACGGGGAGAGAGTGAACACTGAAGCTTTCTTT
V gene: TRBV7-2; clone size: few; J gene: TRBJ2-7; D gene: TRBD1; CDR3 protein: CASSLEAGTAYEQYF; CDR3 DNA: TGTGCCAGCAGCTTAGAGGCCGGGACAGCCTACGAGCAGTACTTC
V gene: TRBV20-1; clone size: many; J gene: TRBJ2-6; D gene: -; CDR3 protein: CSAPIGSPGANVLTF; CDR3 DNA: TGCAGTGCCCCAATAGGGAGCCCTGGGGCCAACGTCCTGACTTTC
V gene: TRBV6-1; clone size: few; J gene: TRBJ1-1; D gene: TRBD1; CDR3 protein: CATHDRGTEAFF; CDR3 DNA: TGTGCCACCCACGACAGGGGCACTGAAGCTTTCTTT
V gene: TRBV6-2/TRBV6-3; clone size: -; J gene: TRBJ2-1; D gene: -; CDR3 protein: CASSYGPDSAYNEQFF; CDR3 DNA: TGTGCCAGCAGTTATGGCCCGGACAGTGCCTACAATGAGCAGTTCTTC
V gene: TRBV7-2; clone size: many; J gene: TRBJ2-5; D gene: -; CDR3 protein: CASSLRPLRGLETQYF; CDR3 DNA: TGTGCCAGCAGCTTGCGGCCTTTGCGGGGATTAGAGACCCAGTACTTC
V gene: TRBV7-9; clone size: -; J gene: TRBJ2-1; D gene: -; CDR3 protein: CASSLIDYNEQFF; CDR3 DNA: TGTGCCAGCAGCTTAATCGATTACAATGAGCAGTTCTTC
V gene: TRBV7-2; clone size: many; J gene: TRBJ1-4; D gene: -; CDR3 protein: CASSPTNEDSGFGEKLFF; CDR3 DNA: TGTGCCAGCAGCCCCACAAACGAGGACAGCGGTTTTGGGGAAAAACTGTTTTTT